These T cell receptor beta chains were read from a single sample in a study of cytomegalovirus exposure and HLA in healthy donors. The protocol was immunoSEQ multiplex PCR, while the TCRdb copy is restricted to in-frame clones and leaves out a portion. This table has around 110,000 clones, 9% to 10% appearing once. Sequenced material: PBMCs. The receptors come from a man aged 30 to 45 in good health and CMV-seronegative. CDR3s include the opening cysteine and the closing phenylalanine or tryptophan. A D gene is named only where the DNA matches it firmly. Where a row states a size, it is once, few, many or the class of an expanded clone; other rows omit it.

clone_size j_call d_call v_call cdr3_nt cdr3_aa
few TRBJ1-2 - TRBV9 TGTGCCAGCAGCGTAGCTGGACAGAGAAACTATGGCTACACCTTC CASSVAGQRNYGYTF
few TRBJ1-2 TRBD1 TRBV30 TGTGCCTGGAGTCGACATAATGATGGACAGGGATATGGCTACACCTTC CAWSRHNDGQGYGYTF
- TRBJ1-1 - TRBV6-1 TGTGCCAGCAGAACTGGACAGTTAGAAGCTTTCTTT CASRTGQLEAFF
- TRBJ1-5 - TRBV18 TGTGCTAGCTCACCGGACACTCAATCCTTGCATTTT CASSPDTQSLHF
- TRBJ2-7 - TRBV5-1 TGCGCCAGCAGCCTAGACTACTACGAGCAGTACTTC CASSLDYYEQYF
- TRBJ1-4 TRBD1 TRBV6-5 TGTGCCAGCAGTTCGGTTGGGACAGATCATAATGAAAAACTGTTTTTT CASSSVGTDHNEKLFF
few TRBJ2-7 - TRBV6-1 TGTGCCAGCAGTGAGTCCACAGTCTACGAGCAGTACTTC CASSESTVYEQYF
few TRBJ2-5 - TRBV14 TGTGCCAGCAGCCAGCTAGCCCAGGAGACCCAGTACTTC CASSQLAQETQYF
- TRBJ1-5 TRBD1 TRBV2 TGTGCGGGCAGGGGGATGGGCAATCAGCCCCAGCATTTT CAGRGMGNQPQHF
- TRBJ1-5 TRBD1 TRBV5-6 TGTGCCAGCAGACGGACAGGGGCGGAAAATCAGCCCCAGCATTTT CASRRTGAENQPQHF